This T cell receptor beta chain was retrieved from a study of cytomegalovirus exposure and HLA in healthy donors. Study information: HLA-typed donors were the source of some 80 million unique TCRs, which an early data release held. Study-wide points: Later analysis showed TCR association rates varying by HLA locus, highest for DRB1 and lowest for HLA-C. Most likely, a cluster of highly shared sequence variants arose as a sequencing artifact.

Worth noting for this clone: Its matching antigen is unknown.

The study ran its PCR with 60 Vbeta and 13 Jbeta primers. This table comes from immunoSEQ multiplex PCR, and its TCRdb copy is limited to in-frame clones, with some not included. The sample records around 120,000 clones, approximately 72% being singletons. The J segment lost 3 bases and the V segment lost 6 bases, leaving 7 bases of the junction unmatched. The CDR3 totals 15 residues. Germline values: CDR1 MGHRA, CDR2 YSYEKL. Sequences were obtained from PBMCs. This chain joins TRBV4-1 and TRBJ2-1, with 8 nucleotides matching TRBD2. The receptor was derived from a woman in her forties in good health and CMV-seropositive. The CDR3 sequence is CASREAGESYNEQFF. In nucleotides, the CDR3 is TGCGCCAGCAGGGAAGCGGGGGAAAGCTACAATGAGCAGTTCTTC.